Below are 12 T cell receptor beta chains sequenced from a single sample in a study of T-cell memory formation after mild COVID-19. TCRdb processed the 5' RACE reads anew with MiXCR; each CDR3 protein has one entry. Altogether 300,000 to 350,000 distinct CDR3 sequences are present, roughly a fifth being singletons, with the ten largest covering around a fifth. The specimen was PBMCs or a T cell subset sorted from them (not recorded which). The origin of the receptors is a man between 18 and 29 years old who had mild COVID-19 (a few samples of this study predate the infection). Cell type and time point are not known.

The J gene is TRBJ1-6, the V gene TRBV9; 7 bases align to TRBD1. Per the germline V gene, CDR1 is SGDLS and CDR2 is YYNGEE. V lost 3 bases and J lost 8; bases outside the gene matches: 11. This CDR3 is 16 amino acids long. The CDR3 protein is CASSGGGQPVDSPLHF. The DNA for the CDR3 is TGTGCCAGCAGCGGCGGGGGACAGCCTGTGGATTCACCCCTCCACTTT. Full variable domain (missing parts from reference TRBV9 and TRBJ1-6): DSGVTQTPKHLITATGQRVTLRCSPRSGDLSVYWYQQSLDQGLQFLIQYYNGEERAKGNILERFSAQQFPDLHSELNLSSLELGDSALYFCASSGGGQPVDSPLHFGNGTRLTVT.

The DNA for the CDR3 is TGCGCCAGCAGCCTCGGGACAGAGGGACCCGCTGGAAACACCATATATTTT. Translation: CASSLGTEGPAGNTIYF. The rearrangement joins TRBV5-1 to TRBJ1-3; the match to TRBD1 covers 7 bases. With V trimmed by 4 bases and J by 2 bases, 12 bases remained unmatched. The CDR3 extends over 17 amino acids. The germline V gene encodes CDR1 SGHRS and CDR2 YFSETQ.

This clonotype was recorded a few times. The chain uses TRBV10-3 and TRBJ2-7, with a possible D match to TRBD1 (6 bases). The V gene's germline CDR1 is ENHRY and CDR2 SYGVKD. V was shortened by 0 bases and J by 7 bases, with 10 bases between the two germline ends. The CDR3 is 13 amino acids. The CDR3: CAISESGAREQYF. In DNA form, the CDR3 reads TGTGCCATCAGTGAGTCGGGGGCGCGGGAGCAGTACTTC.

This clonotype came up a few times. The chain carries TRBV7-2 and TRBJ1-6; perhaps TRBD1 as D (6 bases). V gave up 3 bases and J gave up 7 bases, with 10 bases separating them. Germline lookup yields CDR1 SGHTA and CDR2 FQGNSA. This CDR3 has 14 amino acids. This chain's CDR3 is CASSFWQGNSPLHF. CDR3 nucleotide sequence: TGTGCCAGCAGCTTTTGGCAGGGGAATTCACCCCTCCACTTT.

This clonotype was observed many times. The V and J genes are TRBV5-5 and TRBJ2-7, with D perhaps given as TRBD1 or TRBD2 (6 bases each). The V end lost 5 bases, the J end lost 2 bases, and 14 bases lay between the germline ends. CDR1 is SGHKS and CDR2 is YYEKEE in the germline V gene (reference sequence). The CDR3 consists of 14 residues. CDR3: CASSSIGGPYEQYF. The CDR3 nucleotides read TGTGCCAGCAGTTCGATTGGGGGGCCCTACGAGCAGTACTTC. Full variable domain (missing parts from reference TRBV5-5 and TRBJ2-7): DAGVTQSPTHLIKTRGQQVTLRCSPISGHKSVSWYQQVLGQGPQFIFQYYEKEERGRGNFPDRFSARQFPNYSSELNVNALLLGDSALYLCASSSIGGPYEQYFGPGTRLTVT.

The chain uses TRBV19 and TRBJ1-5; TRBD1 matches at 9 bases. The CDR3 has 17 residues. Germline V gene lookup returns CDR1 LNHDA and CDR2 SQIVND (reference sequence). V trimming: 10 bases; J trimming: 9 bases; junction bases outside the gene matches: 22. In DNA, the CDR3 is TGTGCCACCTTACCCGGGACAGGGTTACCCCCGGCAGGGCCCCAGCATTTT. This gives the protein CATLPGTGLPPAGPQHF.

This clonotype came up many times. V gene TRBV4-3 combines with J gene TRBJ2-3; D is unresolved. CDR3 length equals 15 residues. V was clipped by 0 bases and J by 3 bases, with 10 bases between them. Per the germline V gene, CDR1 is LGHNA and CDR2 is YSLEER. The CDR3 DNA sequence: TGCGCCAGCAGCCAAGATCAGGCGGCAACAGATACGCAGTATTTT. Its protein is CASSQDQAATDTQYF.

V is TRBV12-3 or TRBV12-4 and J is TRBJ2-1; 9 nucleotides line up with TRBD1. The CDR3 extends over 13 amino acids. Trimming removed 9 bases from V and 2 bases from J; junction bases left unmatched: 2. DNA for the CDR3: TGTGCCAGTGGGACAGGGCCCTACAATGAGCAGTTCTTC. Protein product: CASGTGPYNEQFF.

The sample holds many counts of this clonotype. The V gene is TRBV6-5, the J gene TRBJ2-7; D is tentatively TRBD1 or TRBD2 (5 bases each). V lost 5 bases, J lost 2 bases, and 16 bases lay in between. The CDR3 has 15 amino acids. From germline, CDR1 is MNHEY and CDR2 SVGAGI. CDR3 DNA: TGTGCCAGCAGTCCCACCTGGCAGGGACCCTACGAGCAGTACTTC. Translated, it gives CASSPTWQGPYEQYF.

This clonotype was recorded a few times. V gene TRBV7-9 combines with J gene TRBJ2-3; D possibly uses TRBD1 or TRBD2 (5 bases each). The CDR3 covers 16 residues. V was clipped by 5 bases and J by 0 bases, with 15 bases between them. Germline assignment: CDR1 SEHNR and CDR2 FQNEAQ (reference sequence). CDR3 nucleotide sequence: TGTGCCAGCAGCGCTCCGGGACGGTCTAGCACAGATACGCAGTATTTT. Amino acid sequence: CASSAPGRSSTDTQYF. Looking up the rest from reference TRBV7-9 and TRBJ2-3 gives the full variable domain: DTGVSQNPRHKITKRGQNVTFRCDPISEHNRLYWYRQTLGQGPEFLTYFQNEAQLEKSRLLSDRFSAERPKGSFSTLEIQRTEQGDSAMYLCASSAPGRSSTDTQYFGPGTRLTVL.

This clonotype was observed a few times. The chain recombines TRBV6-4 with TRBJ1-2, with D possibly TRBD1 on 6 matching bases. Germline V CDR1 and CDR2: MRHNA, SNTAGT. Trimming cost V 3 bases and J 4 bases, with 21 bases left between them. This CDR3 has 17 residues. The CDR3 DNA follows: TGTGCCAGCAGTGAAACCTACTCGTTGGACAGAGCCTATGGCTACACCTTC. Protein: CASSETYSLDRAYGYTF.

This chain joins TRBV2 and TRBJ2-1; D is unresolved. Trimming took off 6 bases at V and 0 bases at J, with 9 bases between the two ends. The CDR3 loop spans 14 amino acids. Per the germline V gene, CDR1 is SNHLY and CDR2 is FYNNEI. CDR3 sequence: CASRHTVSYNEQFF. CDR3 nucleotides: TGTGCCAGCAGACACACGGTCTCCTACAATGAGCAGTTCTTC. Looking up the rest from reference TRBV2 and TRBJ2-1 gives the full variable domain: EPEVTQTPSHQVTQMGQEVILRCVPISNHLYFYWYRQILGQKVEFLVSFYNNEISEKSEIFDDQFSVERPDGSNFTLKIRSTKLEDSAMYFCASRHTVSYNEQFFGPGTRLTVL.